The entry that follows covers one T cell receptor beta chain sequence. Antigen unknown. A much larger clone sits a single nucleotide away, making a read error possible. This CDR3 region has 15 residues. In germline, CDR1 is SNHLY, CDR2 FYNNEI. Newly diagnosed hyperthyroidism, duration under 2 months, in patients aged 18 to 65. Every diagnosis used clinical symptoms, serum thyroxine and TRAb, thyroid ultrasound and orbital computed tomography. This sample is part of a study of T cells in Graves' hyperthyroidism and ophthalmopathy. General observations from the study: In the analysis, a 13 V-J model separated ophthalmopathy from stable hyperthyroidism. With a median lead of roughly 6.2 months before onset, the model predicted ophthalmopathy.

RNA transcripts served as the template for amplifying TCR beta CDR3 regions. First-round RT-PCR with HTBI primers amplified the TCR CDR3 region. TCRdb reprocessed the multiplex PCR reads with MiXCR, giving one entry per CDR3 protein. This sample has some 460,000 distinct CDR3 sequences, with approximately 15% found just once. The source of this sequence is a woman between 18 and 29 years old with Graves' hyperthyroidism. The chain joins TRBV2 to TRBJ1-4; D not resolved. The sample comprised blood. The CDR3 loop is CTSLLGSRTNEKLFF. The CDR3 DNA reads as TGTACCAGCTTATTGGGAAGTAGGACTAATGAAAAACTGTTTTTT. Based on the CDR3 plus reference TRBV2 and TRBJ1-4, the full variable domain is EPEVTQTPSHQVTQMGQEVILRCVPISNHLYFYWYRQILGQKVEFLVSFYNNEISEKSEIFDDQFSVERPDGSNFTLKIRSTKLEDSAMYFCTSLLGSRTNEKLFFGSGTQLSVL.